What follows are 27 T cell receptor beta chains derived from one specimen sequenced in a study of cytomegalovirus exposure and HLA in healthy donors (dated 2017 in TCRdb). Library preparation was by the immunoSEQ multiplex PCR assay. The multiplex PCR relied on a mix of 60 forward primers for TCR Vbeta segments and 13 reverse primers for TCR Jbeta segments. TCRdb provides this immuneACCESS table in a form limited to in-frame rearrangements. Some clones are lacking; in checked studies, under half of them reflect an unresolved V gene, and why the rest are absent is not known. The table for this sample lists some 150,000 clones; 80% to 90% of them were counted only once. Roughly 5.2% of the sample belongs to the ten largest clones. Sequencing was performed on PBMCs. Every receptor here comes from a woman aged 25-40 years in good health and CMV-seronegative.

CDR3 nucleotides: TGTGCCAGCAGCCCAAAAGGGTTAGCGGAGCCGCCCCCCTTATACAGCTCCTACGAGCAGTACTTC. Translating it yields CASSPKGLAEPPPLYSSYEQYF. The chain couples TRBV7-6 to TRBJ2-7; a weak D match, TRBD2 (6 bases). The CDR3 contains 22 residues. The germline CDR1 and CDR2 sequences are SGHVS and FNYEAQ. The V end lost 5 bases, the J end lost 0 bases, and 35 bases lay between the germline ends.

The V call is TRBV9, the J call TRBJ2-3; 8 bases are a match to TRBD1. The length of the CDR3 is 14 residues. The V segment lost 3 bases and the J segment 4 bases; nucleotides outside the gene matches: 4. Germline V gene lookup returns CDR1 SGDLS and CDR2 YYNGEE. The DNA for the CDR3 is TGTGCCAGCAGCGATCCAGGGGGCGCAGATACGCAGTATTTT. Translation: CASSDPGGADTQYF.

This chain connects TRBV28 to TRBJ2-7, with D possibly being TRBD1 (6 bases). V gave up 3 bases and J gave up 3 bases, with 15 bases separating them. The germline gives CDR1 MDHEN, CDR2 SYDVKM. CDR3 length: 15 amino acids. The CDR3 bases are TGTGCCAGCAGTTTCGGTCTGAGAGGGGGCTACGAGCAGTACTTC. As protein: CASSFGLRGGYEQYF.

The rearrangement links TRBV4-3 to TRBJ2-7; 9 bases align to TRBD2. Germline assignment: CDR1 LGHNA and CDR2 YSLEER. After removal of 0 bases from V and 6 bases from J, the junction contained 9 bases not matched to a gene. The length of the CDR3 is 16 residues. The CDR3 DNA sequence: TGCGCCAGCAGCCAAGATCTCAGGCTAGCGGGGACCGAGCAGTACTTC. It is translated as CASSQDLRLAGTEQYF.

V gene TRBV29-1 combines with J gene TRBJ2-7; 10 bases are a match to TRBD1. Germline V CDR1 and CDR2: SQVTM, ANQGSEA. CDR3 length equals 13 residues. The V gene end was trimmed by 5 bases and the J gene end by 3 bases; junction bases not matched to a gene: 4. In nucleotides, the CDR3 is TGCAGCGTTCCGGGACAGGGGATCTACGAGCAGTACTTC. Translation: CSVPGQGIYEQYF.

This clone was picked up one time. This sequence joins TRBV28 and TRBJ2-3; tentatively, D is TRBD1 (5 bases). The CDR3 covers 14 residues. V was pared by 5 bases and J by 2 bases, with 11 bases between. In germline, CDR1 is MDHEN, CDR2 SYDVKM. CDR3 sequence reads: CASSPWTFTDTQYF. CDR3 sequence (DNA): TGTGCCAGCAGTCCTTGGACATTCACAGATACGCAGTATTTT.

CDR3 sequence reads: CASSLVQGWETQYF. CDR3 coding DNA: TGTGCCAGCAGCTTAGTCCAGGGGTGGGAGACCCAGTACTTC. The chain is built from TRBV7-2 and TRBJ2-5, with D possibly matching TRBD1 (6 bases). With 1 base removed from V and 5 bases from J, the gap between germline ends came to 11 bases. Germline values: CDR1 SGHTA, CDR2 FQGNSA. The CDR3 totals 14 residues.

The chain has TRBV5-4 and TRBJ2-3; 9 nucleotides line up with TRBD2. V dropped 4 bases and J dropped 4; count of bases not matched to a gene: 10. Germline CDR1 is SGHNT and CDR2 is YYREEE (reference sequence). The CDR3 length is 16 residues. CDR3 loop: CASSDSGGLGADTQYF. CDR3 in DNA: TGTGCCAGCAGCGACAGCGGGGGGCTTGGAGCAGATACGCAGTATTTT.

CDR3 coding DNA: TGTGCCAGCAGCGTAGCTACTAACCTAGCGGGATTTAACACCGGGGAGCTGTTTTTT. Translated: CASSVATNLAGFNTGELFF. The gene calls are TRBV9 and TRBJ2-2; TRBD2 matches 9 bases. Germline V gives CDR1 SGDLS, CDR2 YYNGEE. The ends lost 0 bases at V and 2 bases at J; junction bases unmatched: 11. There are 19 residues in the CDR3.

The DNA for the CDR3 is TGCGCCAGCAGCCCGCAACAGGGACAGGGTAATCAGCCCCAGCATTTT. Its protein product is CASSPQQGQGNQPQHF. This chain links TRBV4-3 with TRBJ1-5; 9 nucleotides align to TRBD1. CDR3 size: 16 residues. CDR1 is LGHNA, CDR2 YSLEER, per germline. Germline trimming cut 4 bases from V and 4 bases from J; bases unmatched to any gene: 8.

This chain connects TRBV5-1 to TRBJ2-1; 10 nucleotides agree with TRBD1. This CDR3 region has 17 residues. The germline V gene has CDR1 SGHRS and CDR2 YFSETQ. The junction had 11 bases not matched to a gene; V was cut back by 4 bases and J by 4 bases. The CDR3 region is CASSPDRQGARYNEQFF. The CDR3 nucleotides read TGCGCCAGCAGCCCCGATCGACAGGGGGCGCGTTACAATGAGCAGTTCTTC. Filled out from reference TRBV5-1 and TRBJ2-1, the complete variable domain reads KAGVTQTPRYLIKTRGQQVTLSCSPISGHRSVSWYQQTPGQGLQFLFEYFSETQRNKGNFPGRFSGRQFSNSRSEMNVSTLELGDSALYLCASSPDRQGARYNEQFFGPGTRLTVL.

The chain couples TRBV11-2 to TRBJ1-1; D ambiguous. Deletions cut 5 bases from V and 5 bases from J, with 24 bases between. Germline CDR1 is SGHAT and CDR2 is FQNNGV. This CDR3 has 17 residues. The CDR3 coding sequence is TGTGCCAGCAGCCTTACGACACGGTGGCCTTTTACGACTGAAGCTTTCTTT. The encoded protein is CASSLTTRWPFTTEAFF. The whole variable domain, filled in from reference TRBV11-2 and TRBJ1-1, reads EAGVAQSPRYKIIEKRQSVAFWCNPISGHATLYWYQQILGQGPKLLIQFQNNGVVDDSQLPKDRFSAERLKGVDSTLKIQPAKLEDSAVYLCASSLTTRWPFTTEAFFGQGTRLTVV.

This clone was seen only once. J is TRBJ2-5 and V is TRBV5-1, with D possibly matching TRBD1 (5 bases). The germline V and J ends were trimmed by 3 bases and 4 bases, with 10 bases remaining between them. Germline V gene sequence: CDR1 SGHRS, CDR2 YFSETQ. This CDR3 comprises 13 residues. The CDR3 sequence is CASSSGGAETQYF. Written as DNA, the CDR3 is TGCGCCAGCAGCTCCGGTGGGGCAGAGACCCAGTACTTC.

The J gene is TRBJ2-1, the V gene TRBV30; TRBD2 aligns across 8 bases. The V gene end was trimmed by 3 bases and the J gene end by 0 bases; junction bases not matched to a gene: 4. Germline CDR1 is GTSNPN and CDR2 is SVGIG (reference sequence). The CDR3 contains 15 residues. The CDR3 loop reads CAWRPGTSSYNEQFF. The CDR3 nucleotides read TGTGCCTGGAGGCCCGGGACTAGCTCCTACAATGAGCAGTTCTTC.

The chain uses TRBV28 and TRBJ2-7; 12 bases map to TRBD2. Losses at the gene ends were 4 bases for V and 6 bases for J; bases not matched to a gene: 10. Looked up from germline, CDR1 is MDHEN and CDR2 is SYDVKM. This CDR3 region has 16 residues. The CDR3 here is CASSSSRLAGVGEQYF. CDR3 sequence (DNA): TGTGCCAGCAGTTCCTCTCGACTAGCGGGAGTCGGCGAGCAGTACTTC.

The chain carries TRBV11-2 and TRBJ2-7; D remains ambiguous. Trimming left V 0 bases short and J 7 bases short, with 13 bases between. The CDR3 contains 14 residues. Germline values: CDR1 SGHAT, CDR2 FQNNGV. Here the CDR3 reads CASSLDFNSREQYF. The DNA for the CDR3 is TGTGCCAGCAGCTTAGATTTTAATTCTCGGGAGCAGTACTTC.

The genes are TRBV5-1 and TRBJ1-4, with 8 bases identical to TRBD1. This CDR3 spans 14 amino acids. Trimming took 3 bases from V and 6 from J; bases not matched to a gene: 4. Germline CDR1 SGHRS, CDR2 YFSETQ. CDR3 coding DNA: TGCGCCAGCAGCTCGACAGGGGATTATGAAAAACTGTTTTTT. It translates to CASSSTGDYEKLFF.

The chain couples TRBV2 to TRBJ1-3; TRBD1 aligns across 8 bases. The CDR3 covers 16 residues. Germline V gives CDR1 SNHLY, CDR2 FYNNEI. After removal of 5 bases from V and 0 bases from J, the junction contained 6 bases not matched to a gene. CDR3 DNA: TGTGCCAGCAGTTGGGGGGGGACAGGCTCTGGAAACACCATATATTTT. It specifies CASSWGGTGSGNTIYF.

The chain joins TRBV6-5 to TRBJ1-1, with D unresolved. Trimming took 0 bases from V and 7 from J, leaving 15 bases between them. The CDR3 is 15 amino acids. Germline V gene lookup returns CDR1 MNHEY and CDR2 SVGAGI. This chain's CDR3 is CASSYSFPGAFEAFF. For the CDR3, the DNA is TGTGCCAGCAGTTACTCGTTCCCGGGTGCGTTTGAAGCTTTCTTT.

On this clone: The conserved closing phenylalanine or tryptophan is absent in this CDR3, likely reflecting a read error. The gene calls are TRBV7-9 and TRBJ1-2, with D maybe TRBD1 (5 bases). Trimming removed 6 bases from V and 0 bases from J, with 8 bases in between. From germline, CDR1 is SEHNR and CDR2 FQNEAQ (reference sequence). The CDR3 length is 13 residues. CDR3 nucleotide sequence: TGTGCCAGCAGTCCACAGGCTAACTATGGCTACACCCTC. It codes for CASSPQANYGYTL.

V usage is TRBV5-6 and J usage is TRBJ1-2; 7 bases are a match to TRBD1. The CDR3 loop spans 13 amino acids. Germline V gene lookup returns CDR1 SGHDT and CDR2 YYEEEE. The J segment lost 5 bases and the V segment lost 4 bases, leaving 5 bases of the junction unmatched. The CDR3 DNA reads TGTGCCAGCAGCGCGAAGGGGGCTTATGGCTACACCTTC. Residues: CASSAKGAYGYTF.

The V gene is TRBV25-1, the J gene TRBJ1-4; D not certain. The CDR3 has 14 amino acids. Trimming removed 5 bases from V and 5 bases from J, with 12 bases in between. Germline CDR1 MGHDK, CDR2 SYGVNS. The chain's CDR3 is CASSPEGWNEKLFF. The CDR3 coding sequence is TGTGCCAGCAGTCCCGAGGGATGGAATGAAAAACTGTTTTTT.

V is TRBV9 and J is TRBJ2-1, with 7 bases that match TRBD1. Germline CDR1 SGDLS, CDR2 YYNGEE. There are 14 residues in the CDR3. Trimming removed 4 bases from V and 5 bases from J; junction bases left unmatched: 6. For the CDR3, the DNA is TGTGCCAGCAGCTCCCGGGACAGTAACAATGAGCAGTTCTTC. Residues: CASSSRDSNNEQFF. The full variable domain, in which reference TRBV9 and TRBJ2-1 provide the parts outside the CDR3, is DSGVTQTPKHLITATGQRVTLRCSPRSGDLSVYWYQQSLDQGLQFLIQYYNGEERAKGNILERFSAQQFPDLHSELNLSSLELGDSALYFCASSSRDSNNEQFFGPGTRLTVL.

A single count supports this clone. CDR3 loop: CASSPDSSYEQYF. The CDR3 DNA follows: TGTGCCAGCTCCCCGGACAGCTCCTACGAGCAGTACTTC. The gene calls are TRBV9 and TRBJ2-7; a weak D match, TRBD1 (6 bases). The CDR3 contains 13 residues. Between the trimmed V and J ends, which lost 7 bases and 0 bases, there was a span of 11 bases. The germline V gene has CDR1 SGDLS and CDR2 YYNGEE.

The J gene is TRBJ2-5, the V gene TRBV28; 10 bases are shared with TRBD1. The germline gives CDR1 MDHEN, CDR2 SYDVKM. This CDR3 comprises 14 residues. V lost 7 bases and J lost 5; bases outside the gene matches: 7. CDR3 amino acids: CASTTGGRGETQYF. CDR3 nucleotides: TGTGCCAGCACGACAGGGGGCCGCGGGGAGACCCAGTACTTC.

The CDR3 reads CASSQAGGPNEQYF. CDR3 DNA sequence: TGTGCCAGCAGCCAGGCAGGGGGTCCCAACGAGCAGTACTTC. The V call is TRBV5-6, the J call TRBJ2-7; 7 bases are shared with TRBD1. This CDR3 is 14 amino acids long. The J segment lost 5 bases and the V segment lost 4 bases, leaving 9 bases of the junction unmatched. Germline CDR1 reads SGHDT; CDR2 reads YYEEEE.

This clone was seen just once. The chain carries TRBV5-6 and TRBJ2-7; TRBD1 agrees at 11 bases. This CDR3 has 16 residues. The J segment lost 1 base and the V segment lost 3 bases, leaving 6 bases of the junction unmatched. Germline lookup yields CDR1 SGHDT and CDR2 YYEEEE. The CDR3, as DNA: TGTGCCAGCAGCTGGGGGGGACAGGGGGGATCCTACGAGCAGTACTTC. This gives the protein CASSWGGQGGSYEQYF.